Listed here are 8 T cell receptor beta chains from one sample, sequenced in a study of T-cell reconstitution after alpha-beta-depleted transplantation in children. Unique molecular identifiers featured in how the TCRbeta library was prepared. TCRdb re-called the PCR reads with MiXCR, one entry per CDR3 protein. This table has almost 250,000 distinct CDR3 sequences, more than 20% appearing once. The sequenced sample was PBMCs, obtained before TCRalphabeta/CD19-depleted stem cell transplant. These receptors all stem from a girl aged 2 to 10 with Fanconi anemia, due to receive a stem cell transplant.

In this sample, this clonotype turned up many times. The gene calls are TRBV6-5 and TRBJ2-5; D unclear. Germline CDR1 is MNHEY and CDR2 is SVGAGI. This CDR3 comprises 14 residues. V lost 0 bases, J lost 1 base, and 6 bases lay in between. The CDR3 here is CASSYSVGQETQYF. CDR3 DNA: TGTGCCAGCAGTTACTCGGTCGGCCAAGAGACCCAGTACTTC.

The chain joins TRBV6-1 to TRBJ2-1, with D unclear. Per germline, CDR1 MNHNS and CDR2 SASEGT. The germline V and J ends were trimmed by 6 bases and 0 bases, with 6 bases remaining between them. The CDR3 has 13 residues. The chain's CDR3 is CASRSRSYNEQFF. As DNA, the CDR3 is TGTGCCAGCAGATCACGCTCCTACAATGAGCAGTTCTTC.

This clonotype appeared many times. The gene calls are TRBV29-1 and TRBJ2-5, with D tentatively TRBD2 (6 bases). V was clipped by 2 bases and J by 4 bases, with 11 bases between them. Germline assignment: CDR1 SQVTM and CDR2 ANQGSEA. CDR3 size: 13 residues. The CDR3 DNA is TGCAGCGTTGAACGGGGAGGTGGAGAGACCCAGTACTTC. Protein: CSVERGGGETQYF. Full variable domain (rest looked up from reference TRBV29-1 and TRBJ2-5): SAVISQKPSRDICQRGTSLTIQCQVDSQVTMMFWYRQQPGQSLTLIATANQGSEATYESGFVIDKFPISRPNLTFSTLTVSNMSPEDSSIYLCSVERGGGETQYFGPGTRLLVL.

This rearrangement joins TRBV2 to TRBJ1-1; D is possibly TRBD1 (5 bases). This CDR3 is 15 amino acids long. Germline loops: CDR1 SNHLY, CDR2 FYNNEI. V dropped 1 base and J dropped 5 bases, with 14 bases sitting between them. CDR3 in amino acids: CASSEGTLRGTEAFF. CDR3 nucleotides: TGTGCCAGCAGTGAAGGGACACTGAGGGGTACTGAAGCTTTCTTT.

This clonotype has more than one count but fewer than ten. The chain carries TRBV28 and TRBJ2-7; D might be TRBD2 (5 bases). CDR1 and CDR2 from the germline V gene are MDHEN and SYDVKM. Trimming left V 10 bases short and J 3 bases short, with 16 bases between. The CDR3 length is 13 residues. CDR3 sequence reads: CAISDRGFYEQYF. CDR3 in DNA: TGTGCCATATCAGACCGGGGATTCTACGAGCAGTACTTC.

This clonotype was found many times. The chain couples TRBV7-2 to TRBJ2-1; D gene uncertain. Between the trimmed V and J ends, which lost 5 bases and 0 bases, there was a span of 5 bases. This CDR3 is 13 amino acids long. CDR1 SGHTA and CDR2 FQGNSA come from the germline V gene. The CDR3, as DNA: TGTGCCAGCAGCCTAAGCTCCTACAATGAGCAGTTCTTC. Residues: CASSLSSYNEQFF.

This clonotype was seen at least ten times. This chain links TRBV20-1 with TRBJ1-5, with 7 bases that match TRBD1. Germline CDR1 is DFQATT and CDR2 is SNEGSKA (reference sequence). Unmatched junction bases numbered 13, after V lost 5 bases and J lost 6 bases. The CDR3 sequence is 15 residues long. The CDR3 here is CSAHPTGLICQPQHF. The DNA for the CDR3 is TGCAGTGCTCACCCGACAGGGTTGATTTGTCAGCCCCAGCATTTT.

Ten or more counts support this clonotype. The CDR3 DNA reads as TGTGCCAGCAGTTTAGCGCCCCTCTATGGCTACACCTTC. Encoded protein: CASSLAPLYGYTF. The chain combines TRBV12-3 or TRBV12-4 with TRBJ1-2; D ambiguous. The V and J ends lost 0 bases and 4 bases respectively, with 6 bases between them. The CDR3 spans 13 residues.